This T cell receptor beta chain was profiled in a study of regulatory T cells in long-lasting Graves disease. Time point denoted: newly diagnosed GD, antithyroid drugs for less than 3 months. PBMC-extracted RNA yielded the TCR library. Per germline, CDR1 SGHTA and CDR2 FQGNSA. With V trimmed by 3 bases and J by 8 bases, 7 bases remained unmatched. The CDR3 runs 15 residues. This clonotype was recorded once. According to the study, TCR beta libraries were built with iRepertoire HTBI primers and CDR3-region Arm-PCR. TCRdb re-analysed the multiplex PCR reads in MiXCR, keeping a single row per CDR3 protein. The data show 400,000 to 500,000 distinct CDR3 sequences, roughly 17% seen once. The same sample was also used in a study of T cells in Graves' hyperthyroidism and ophthalmopathy.

This TCR came from a woman aged 25 to 39 with Graves disease. This sequence joins TRBV7-2 and TRBJ2-1, with 10 bases identical to TRBD2. The source material was peripheral blood mononuclear cells (PBMCs), sampled at new diagnosis, from a patient treated with antithyroid drugs. CDR3 DNA sequence: TGTGCCAGCAGCTTGGCTAGCGGGAGTTTCCATGAGCAGTTCTTC. This sequence encodes CASSLASGSFHEQFF.